A selection of T cell receptor beta chains follows, all from one sample in a study of neurological immune-mediated disorders. TCRdb called the 5' RACE reads again in MiXCR, with one record for every CDR3 protein. Of more than 75,000 distinct CDR3 sequences listed, roughly 4.3% are singletons. Sequencing used PBMCs. Receptor source: a woman aged 60-70 years with multiple sclerosis. CDR3s include the opening cysteine and the closing phenylalanine or tryptophan. The D gene is left open where the match is weak. Clone size appears in some rows only: once, few, many, or a class for an expanded clone.

cdr3_nt: TGTGCCAGCAGTTACGAATCCCGGGGCTACACCTTC
cdr3_aa: CASSYESRGYTF
d_call: .
j_call: TRBJ1-2
clone_size: many
v_call: TRBV6-2/TRBV6-3

cdr3_nt: TGTGCCAGCAGTTTTCGGACGAACACTGAAGCTTTCTTT
cdr3_aa: CASSFRTNTEAFF
d_call: .
j_call: TRBJ1-1
clone_size: many
v_call: TRBV27

cdr3_nt: TGCAGTGCTAGAGAGATTAGCAGCAATCAGCCCCAGCATTTT
cdr3_aa: CSAREISSNQPQHF
d_call: .
j_call: TRBJ1-5
clone_size: many
v_call: TRBV20-1

cdr3_nt: TGTGCCAGCAGTGAAGTGGGGGGGGGCAGGAATGAGCAGTTCTTC
cdr3_aa: CASSEVGGGRNEQFF
d_call: .
j_call: TRBJ2-1
clone_size: many
v_call: TRBV2

cdr3_nt: TGCGCCAGCAGCACGGGACTAATGAACACTGAAGCTTTCTTT
cdr3_aa: CASSTGLMNTEAFF
d_call: .
j_call: TRBJ1-1
clone_size: many
v_call: TRBV5-1

cdr3_nt: TGTGCCAGCAGTTTAAACAGGGGTCAAAATGAGCAGTTCTTC
cdr3_aa: CASSLNRGQNEQFF
d_call: TRBD1
j_call: TRBJ2-1
clone_size: many
v_call: TRBV27

cdr3_nt: TGTGCCAGTAGCGCGACGGAGCATACTAGCACAGATACGCAGTATTTT
cdr3_aa: CASSATEHTSTDTQYF
d_call: .
j_call: TRBJ2-3
clone_size: many
v_call: TRBV19

cdr3_nt: TGTGCCAGCAGTCCTTTCAGGGTCGCCAGCTACAATGAGCAGTTCTTC
cdr3_aa: CASSPFRVASYNEQFF
d_call: .
j_call: TRBJ2-1
clone_size: many
v_call: TRBV6-2/TRBV6-3

cdr3_nt: TGTGCCAGCACTCCGGGACAGGGGTACAATGAGCAGTTCTTC
cdr3_aa: CASTPGQGYNEQFF
d_call: TRBD1
j_call: TRBJ2-1
clone_size: many
v_call: TRBV3-1

cdr3_nt: TGTGCCAGCAGCCAAGGCGGGGCCGGGGAAAAACTGTTTTTT
cdr3_aa: CASSQGGAGEKLFF
d_call: .
j_call: TRBJ1-4
clone_size: many
v_call: TRBV7-2

cdr3_nt: TGCAGTGCTAGAGTAGCACAGGGGTACAATGAGCAGTTCTTC
cdr3_aa: CSARVAQGYNEQFF
d_call: TRBD1
j_call: TRBJ2-1
clone_size: many
v_call: TRBV20-1

cdr3_nt: TGTGCCAGCAGTGAAGCTGGAGTTAACCCTGAAGCTTTCTTT
cdr3_aa: CASSEAGVNPEAFF
d_call: .
j_call: TRBJ1-1
clone_size: .
v_call: TRBV2

cdr3_nt: TGTGCCAGCAGATCGGGAGGCGTTAGCAATCAGCCCCAGCATTTT
cdr3_aa: CASRSGGVSNQPQHF
d_call: .
j_call: TRBJ1-5
clone_size: many
v_call: TRBV12-3/TRBV12-4

cdr3_nt: TGTGCCAGCAGCTCATACAGGGGGCAATCCACTGAAGCTTTCTTT
cdr3_aa: CASSSYRGQSTEAFF
d_call: TRBD1
j_call: TRBJ1-1
clone_size: many
v_call: TRBV7-9

cdr3_nt: TGCGCCAGCAGCCGGGACTTCAGCTCTGGGGCCAACGTCCTGACTTTC
cdr3_aa: CASSRDFSSGANVLTF
d_call: .
j_call: TRBJ2-6
clone_size: many
v_call: TRBV5-1

cdr3_nt: TGTGCCAGCAGTGAAGCCGGCAGGTTGTCGCTGCTAGCCAAAAACATTCAGTACTTC
cdr3_aa: CASSEAGRLSLLAKNIQYF
d_call: .
j_call: TRBJ2-4
clone_size: once
v_call: TRBV6-1

cdr3_nt: TGTGCCAGCAGTTACGGGCGCGGGGGTAGGAATGAGCAGTTCTTC
cdr3_aa: CASSYGRGGRNEQFF
d_call: TRBD2
j_call: TRBJ2-1
clone_size: many
v_call: TRBV12-3/TRBV12-4

cdr3_nt: TGTGCCAGCAGCCCAGGGGGCGGGGGTCAGGGCACAGATACGCAGTATTTT
cdr3_aa: CASSPGGGGQGTDTQYF
d_call: .
j_call: TRBJ2-3
clone_size: many
v_call: TRBV7-2

cdr3_nt: TGCGCCAGCAGCTTGGTAGTGTCAGGGAGCTATGGCTACACCTTC
cdr3_aa: CASSLVVSGSYGYTF
d_call: .
j_call: TRBJ1-2
clone_size: many
v_call: TRBV5-1

cdr3_nt: TGCGCCAGCAGCTTGGCTTTAGGGATGGAGACCCAGTACTTC
cdr3_aa: CASSLALGMETQYF
d_call: .
j_call: TRBJ2-5
clone_size: many
v_call: TRBV5-1

cdr3_nt: TGCGCCAGCAGCGAGGGACAGATACAAGAGACCCAGTACTTC
cdr3_aa: CASSEGQIQETQYF
d_call: TRBD1
j_call: TRBJ2-5
clone_size: many
v_call: TRBV5-1

cdr3_nt: TGCGCCAGCAGTTCAAGCGGGGGTTCCTACAATGAGCAGTTCTTC
cdr3_aa: CASSSSGGSYNEQFF
d_call: TRBD2
j_call: TRBJ2-1
clone_size: many
v_call: TRBV5-1

cdr3_nt: TGTGCCATCAGTGAGAAGGAAGGGATCTCCTACAATGAGCAGTTCTTC
cdr3_aa: CAISEKEGISYNEQFF
d_call: .
j_call: TRBJ2-1
clone_size: many
v_call: TRBV10-3

cdr3_nt: TGCAGTGCTAGGGTGCCCGGCCAAGAGACCCAGTACTTC
cdr3_aa: CSARVPGQETQYF
d_call: .
j_call: TRBJ2-5
clone_size: many
v_call: TRBV20-1

cdr3_nt: TGCGCCAGCAGCTTGGGGACAGGGATTGGCTATGGCTACACCTTC
cdr3_aa: CASSLGTGIGYGYTF
d_call: TRBD1
j_call: TRBJ1-2
clone_size: few
v_call: TRBV5-1

cdr3_nt: TGTGCCAGCAGTTGGGGGCGATGGACAATGAACACTGAAGCTTTCTTT
cdr3_aa: CASSWGRWTMNTEAFF
d_call: .
j_call: TRBJ1-1
clone_size: many
v_call: TRBV6-5

cdr3_nt: TGCGCCAGCAGCCCGACTGGGGTAAGGATCTCCTACGAGCAGTACTTC
cdr3_aa: CASSPTGVRISYEQYF
d_call: .
j_call: TRBJ2-7
clone_size: many
v_call: TRBV5-1

cdr3_nt: TGCAGTGCTAGTTTTAGCGGGGGGGCGGAGACCCAGTACTTC
cdr3_aa: CSASFSGGAETQYF
d_call: TRBD2
j_call: TRBJ2-5
clone_size: many
v_call: TRBV20-1

cdr3_nt: TGTAAGACAGGGCATTCACCCCTCCACTTT
cdr3_aa: CKTGHSPLHF
d_call: TRBD1
j_call: TRBJ1-6
clone_size: many
v_call: TRBV20-1

cdr3_nt: TGTGCCACCAGCAGAGATAGGGGCAGGGGATCACCCCTCCACTTT
cdr3_aa: CATSRDRGRGSPLHF
d_call: .
j_call: TRBJ1-6
clone_size: many
v_call: TRBV15

cdr3_nt: TGTGCCAGCAGCCAATTCCTAGCGGGGGCCTACGAGCAGTACTTC
cdr3_aa: CASSQFLAGAYEQYF
d_call: TRBD2
j_call: TRBJ2-7
clone_size: .
v_call: TRBV4-2

cdr3_nt: TGTGCCAGCGGCATAGCGGGGGGCACAGATACGCAGTATTTT
cdr3_aa: CASGIAGGTDTQYF
d_call: TRBD2
j_call: TRBJ2-3
clone_size: many
v_call: TRBV12-3/TRBV12-4

cdr3_nt: TGTGCCAGCAGCCAGGAGGCCCTTGGCGAGTACCACAATGAGCAGTTCTTC
cdr3_aa: CASSQEALGEYHNEQFF
d_call: .
j_call: TRBJ2-1
clone_size: many
v_call: TRBV4-2

cdr3_nt: TGTGCCAGCAGCTCTAGCCTCTCTGGGGCCAACGTCCTGACTTTC
cdr3_aa: CASSSSLSGANVLTF
d_call: .
j_call: TRBJ2-6
clone_size: many
v_call: TRBV7-6

cdr3_nt: TGTGCCACCAGCAGGAAGACAGGGCGCGAGCAGTACTTC
cdr3_aa: CATSRKTGREQYF
d_call: TRBD1
j_call: TRBJ2-7
clone_size: many
v_call: TRBV15

cdr3_nt: TGCGCCAGCAGACCGGGACTCCAAGAGACCCAGTACTTC
cdr3_aa: CASRPGLQETQYF
d_call: .
j_call: TRBJ2-5
clone_size: many
v_call: TRBV5-1

cdr3_nt: TGTGCCAGCACCCTGGACAGGGGGCGGACTGAAGCTTTCTTT
cdr3_aa: CASTLDRGRTEAFF
d_call: TRBD1
j_call: TRBJ1-1
clone_size: many
v_call: TRBV6-5

cdr3_nt: TGTGCCATCAGTGTTCGGACAGGTAACACTGAAGCTTTCTTT
cdr3_aa: CAISVRTGNTEAFF
d_call: TRBD1
j_call: TRBJ1-1
clone_size: many
v_call: TRBV10-3

cdr3_nt: TGTGCCAGCAGCGTAGGCGGACCAACCGGGGAGCTGTTTTTT
cdr3_aa: CASSVGGPTGELFF
d_call: .
j_call: TRBJ2-2
clone_size: many
v_call: TRBV9

cdr3_nt: TGTGCCAGCAGCCAAGGTTGGAGAACCAACTATGGCTACACCTTC
cdr3_aa: CASSQGWRTNYGYTF
d_call: .
j_call: TRBJ1-2
clone_size: many
v_call: TRBV14

cdr3_nt: TGTGCCAGCAGCCCGGGGGACAGGGAGTATAATTCACCCCTCCACTTT
cdr3_aa: CASSPGDREYNSPLHF
d_call: TRBD1
j_call: TRBJ1-6
clone_size: many
v_call: TRBV9

cdr3_nt: TGTGCCTGGAGTGCATTAAAGGCGCTGTTTTTT
cdr3_aa: CAWSALKALFF
d_call: .
j_call: TRBJ2-2
clone_size: many
v_call: TRBV30

cdr3_nt: TGTGCCAGCAGCTTAGTCGGGGGGGCCGCAGATACGCAGTATTTT
cdr3_aa: CASSLVGGAADTQYF
d_call: TRBD2
j_call: TRBJ2-3
clone_size: many
v_call: TRBV7-6

cdr3_nt: TGTGCTAGTGTTTTGATCGGGACAGTCTCTATCTACGAGCAGTACTTC
cdr3_aa: CASVLIGTVSIYEQYF
d_call: TRBD1
j_call: TRBJ2-7
clone_size: many
v_call: TRBV12-5

cdr3_nt: TGCGCCAGCAGCGCTGACTGGAGAGGCTACACCTTC
cdr3_aa: CASSADWRGYTF
d_call: .
j_call: TRBJ1-2
clone_size: .
v_call: TRBV10-1

cdr3_nt: TGTGCCAGCAGCCAAGTGCTGAACACTGAAGCTTTCTTT
cdr3_aa: CASSQVLNTEAFF
d_call: .
j_call: TRBJ1-1
clone_size: many
v_call: TRBV14

cdr3_nt: TGTGCCAGTACCCACAGGGAATCTTACGGCTACACCTTC
cdr3_aa: CASTHRESYGYTF
d_call: .
j_call: TRBJ1-2
clone_size: few
v_call: TRBV19

cdr3_nt: TGCAGTGCTGACAGGTTTACCTACGAGCAGTACTTC
cdr3_aa: CSADRFTYEQYF
d_call: .
j_call: TRBJ2-7
clone_size: many
v_call: TRBV20-1

cdr3_nt: TGTGCCAGCATCCCTCAAGGGGTTAACACTGAAGCTTTCTTT
cdr3_aa: CASIPQGVNTEAFF
d_call: .
j_call: TRBJ1-1
clone_size: many
v_call: TRBV27

cdr3_nt: TGTGCCAGCAGCGCCAGCTCACCTAACGAGCAGTACTTC
cdr3_aa: CASSASSPNEQYF
d_call: .
j_call: TRBJ2-7
clone_size: many
v_call: TRBV7-8

cdr3_nt: TGTGCCATCAAGGACAGGGCAGCTAACTATGGCTACACCTTC
cdr3_aa: CAIKDRAANYGYTF
d_call: TRBD1
j_call: TRBJ1-2
clone_size: many
v_call: TRBV10-3

cdr3_nt: TGCGCCAGCAGATTGAACAGGGTAGCTAACTATGGCTACACCTTC
cdr3_aa: CASRLNRVANYGYTF
d_call: .
j_call: TRBJ1-2
clone_size: many
v_call: TRBV5-1

cdr3_nt: TGTGCCAGCTCACCAGCGACACCCGCCGAAGCTTTCTTT
cdr3_aa: CASSPATPAEAFF
d_call: .
j_call: TRBJ1-1
clone_size: many
v_call: TRBV18